The rows below give T cell receptor beta chains drawn from one sample of a study of blood T cell repertoires in COVID-19. Libraries were prepared by immunoSEQ multiplex PCR; TCRdb keeps only in-frame clonotypes and omits some of them. The sample records around 6,700 clones, roughly 86% being singletons. The sequencing sample was made of peripheral blood. All receptors come from a human donor in a cohort sampled during active COVID-19. Both conserved end residues are part of each CDR3. Fields, in order: clone size, V gene, J gene, D gene, CDR3 protein, CDR3 DNA. The D gene is left open where the match is weak. The size entry is marked missing in some rows and otherwise reads once, few, many or a size class.

clone_size: NA; v_call: TRBV5-1; j_call: TRBJ2-7; d_call: NA; cdr3_aa: CASSLEGPSYEQYF; cdr3_nt: TGCGCCAGCAGCTTGGAGGGGCCTTCCTACGAGCAGTACTTC
clone_size: NA; v_call: TRBV4-3; j_call: TRBJ1-2; d_call: NA; cdr3_aa: CASSQDITNGGYGYTF; cdr3_nt: TGCGCCAGCAGCCAAGATATAACGAACGGGGGGTATGGCTACACCTTC
clone_size: NA; v_call: TRBV5-8; j_call: TRBJ1-5; d_call: NA; cdr3_aa: CASSLGSNPNQPQHF; cdr3_nt: TGTGCCAGCAGTCTGGGCTCAAACCCCAATCAGCCCCAGCATTTT
clone_size: NA; v_call: TRBV27; j_call: TRBJ2-3; d_call: TRBD2; cdr3_aa: CASSSPLLLAGEGDTQYF; cdr3_nt: TGTGCCAGCAGTTCCCCACTTCTCCTAGCGGGAGAAGGAGATACGCAGTATTTT
clone_size: NA; v_call: TRBV9; j_call: TRBJ2-7; d_call: TRBD2; cdr3_aa: CASSRWGGYEQYF; cdr3_nt: TGTGCCAGCTCCCGGTGGGGGGGATACGAGCAGTACTTC
clone_size: NA; v_call: TRBV5-1; j_call: TRBJ1-1; d_call: NA; cdr3_aa: CASSLQGIGEAFF; cdr3_nt: TGCGCCAGCAGCTTGCAGGGTATCGGTGAAGCTTTCTTT
clone_size: NA; v_call: TRBV24-1; j_call: TRBJ2-3; d_call: NA; cdr3_aa: CATSVGDTDTQYF; cdr3_nt: TGTGCCACCAGTGTAGGGGACACAGATACGCAGTATTTT
clone_size: NA; v_call: TRBV5-1; j_call: TRBJ2-7; d_call: NA; cdr3_aa: CASSPGQFAGEQYF; cdr3_nt: TGCGCCAGCAGCCCCGGACAGTTTGCCGGCGAGCAGTACTTC
clone_size: NA; v_call: TRBV12-5; j_call: TRBJ2-5; d_call: TRBD1; cdr3_aa: CASGRTGVETQYF; cdr3_nt: TGTGCTAGTGGACGGACAGGCGTGGAGACCCAGTACTTC
clone_size: NA; v_call: TRBV24-1; j_call: TRBJ2-4; d_call: TRBD2; cdr3_aa: CATSDPGGGSTKNIQYF; cdr3_nt: TGTGCCACCAGTGATCCCGGCGGGGGGTCGACCAAAAACATTCAGTACTTC
clone_size: once; v_call: TRBV5-1; j_call: TRBJ2-7; d_call: TRBD2; cdr3_aa: CASTPSGDSYEQYF; cdr3_nt: TGCGCCAGTACTCCTAGCGGCGACTCCTACGAGCAGTACTTC
clone_size: NA; v_call: TRBV11-3; j_call: TRBJ2-3; d_call: NA; cdr3_aa: CASSLGITGRGDTQYF; cdr3_nt: TGTGCCAGCAGCTTAGGAATTACAGGGCGTGGGGATACGCAGTATTTT
clone_size: NA; v_call: TRBV5-4; j_call: TRBJ2-5; d_call: TRBD2; cdr3_aa: CASSLAPSGGQETQYF; cdr3_nt: TGTGCCAGCAGCTTGGCCCCCAGCGGGGGGCAAGAGACCCAGTACTTC
clone_size: NA; v_call: TRBV21-1; j_call: TRBJ2-3; d_call: NA; cdr3_aa: CASSKGQGGQYF; cdr3_nt: TGTGCCAGCAGCAAAGGACAGGGGGGACAGTATTTT
clone_size: NA; v_call: TRBV19; j_call: TRBJ2-7; d_call: NA; cdr3_aa: CASRIVGGSYEQYF; cdr3_nt: TGTGCCAGTAGAATAGTTGGAGGCTCCTACGAGCAGTACTTC
clone_size: NA; v_call: TRBV18; j_call: TRBJ2-2; d_call: TRBD1; cdr3_aa: CASSPSRQGAGGELFF; cdr3_nt: TGTGCCAGCTCACCATCGAGACAGGGGGCAGGCGGGGAGCTGTTTTTT
clone_size: NA; v_call: TRBV6-2/TRBV6-3; j_call: TRBJ2-1; d_call: TRBD2; cdr3_aa: CASSYSTTSGSSYNEQFF; cdr3_nt: TGTGCCAGCAGTTACTCGACGACTAGCGGGAGTTCCTACAATGAGCAGTTCTTC
clone_size: NA; v_call: TRBV7-3; j_call: TRBJ1-3; d_call: TRBD1; cdr3_aa: CASSLTGESSGNTIYF; cdr3_nt: TGTGCCAGCAGCTTGACAGGGGAAAGCTCTGGAAACACCATATATTTT
clone_size: NA; v_call: TRBV5-5; j_call: TRBJ2-5; d_call: NA; cdr3_aa: CASSSRRGSIETQYF; cdr3_nt: TGTGCCAGCAGCTCCCGTAGGGGGAGTATAGAGACCCAGTACTTC
clone_size: NA; v_call: TRBV6-5; j_call: TRBJ1-2; d_call: NA; cdr3_aa: CASSYFMGPDYGYTF; cdr3_nt: TGTGCCAGCAGTTACTTTATGGGGCCGGACTATGGCTACACCTTC
clone_size: NA; v_call: TRBV10-3; j_call: TRBJ1-3; d_call: NA; cdr3_aa: CAISEFQGNSGNTIYF; cdr3_nt: TGTGCCATCAGTGAGTTCCAGGGAAACTCTGGAAACACCATATATTTT
clone_size: NA; v_call: TRBV14; j_call: TRBJ2-2; d_call: NA; cdr3_aa: CASSQYILTGSNTGELFF; cdr3_nt: TGTGCCAGCAGCCAGTATATTCTGACAGGCTCGAACACCGGGGAGCTGTTTTTT
clone_size: once; v_call: TRBV20-1; j_call: TRBJ2-7; d_call: TRBD2; cdr3_aa: CSASRAGGPDEQYF; cdr3_nt: TGCAGTGCTAGTAGGGCGGGAGGGCCCGACGAGCAGTACTTC
clone_size: NA; v_call: TRBV19; j_call: TRBJ1-6; d_call: TRBD1; cdr3_aa: CASSTDRESGSPLHF; cdr3_nt: TGTGCCAGTAGTACCGACAGGGAAAGCGGGTCACCCCTCCACTTT